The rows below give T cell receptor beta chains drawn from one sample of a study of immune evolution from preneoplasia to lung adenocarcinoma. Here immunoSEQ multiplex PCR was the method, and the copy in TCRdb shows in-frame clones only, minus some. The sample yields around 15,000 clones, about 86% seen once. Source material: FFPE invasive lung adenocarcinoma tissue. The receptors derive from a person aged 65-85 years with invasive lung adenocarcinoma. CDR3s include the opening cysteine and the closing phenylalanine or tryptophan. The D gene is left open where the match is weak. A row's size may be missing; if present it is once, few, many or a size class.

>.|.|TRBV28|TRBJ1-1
TGTGCCAGCAGTCTAACAGGGTTTCAAGCTTTCTTT
CASSLTGFQAFF
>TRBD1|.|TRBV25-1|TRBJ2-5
TGTGCCAGCAGTGAAACAGGGGGAGGAGAGACCCAGTACTTC
CASSETGGGETQYF
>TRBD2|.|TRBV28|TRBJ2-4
TGTGCCAGCAGTTCCCAACTAGCGGAAGCCAAAAACATTCAGTACTTC
CASSSQLAEAKNIQYF
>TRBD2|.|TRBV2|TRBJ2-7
TGTGCCAGCATTCCCCCAGGTGGGCTAGCGGGAGGCCCCAGCTACGAGCAGTACTTC
CASIPPGGLAGGPSYEQYF
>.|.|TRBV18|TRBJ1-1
TGTGCCAGCTCGAGGAGGGAGAACACTGAAGCTTTCTTT
CASSRRENTEAFF
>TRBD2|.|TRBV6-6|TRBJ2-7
TGTGCCAGCAGAAAACGGGTAGCGGGAGGTGTCCACGAGCAGTACTTC
CASRKRVAGGVHEQYF
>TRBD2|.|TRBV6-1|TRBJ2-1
TGTGCCAGCAGTGGGGGCAGCGGGGGTTACAATGAGCAGTTCTTC
CASSGGSGGYNEQFF
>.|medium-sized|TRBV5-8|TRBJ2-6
TGTGCCAGCAGCTTGGAAACATCTGGGGCCAACGTCCTGACTTTC
CASSLETSGANVLTF
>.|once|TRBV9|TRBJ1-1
TGTGCCAGCAGCGTAGGTTGGGGGGCTAGTACTGAAGCTTTCTTT
CASSVGWGASTEAFF
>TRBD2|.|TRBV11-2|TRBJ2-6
TGTGCCAGCAGCTCACCTACGGGGGGGGCATCTGGGGCCAACGTCCTGACTTTC
CASSSPTGGASGANVLTF
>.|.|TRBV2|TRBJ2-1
TGTGCCAGCAGTGAAGAGGGAGACATCAATGAGCAGTTCTTC
CASSEEGDINEQFF
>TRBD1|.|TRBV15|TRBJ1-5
TGTGCCACCAGCAGCGGACAGGGCCAAAATCAGCCCCAGCATTTT
CATSSGQGQNQPQHF
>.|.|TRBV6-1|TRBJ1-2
TGTGCCAGCAGTGAAGCGCTGTATATTTTC
CASSEALYIF
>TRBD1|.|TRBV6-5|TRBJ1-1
TGTGCCAGCAGCACTGGACAGGCGAACACTGAAGCTTTCTTT
CASSTGQANTEAFF
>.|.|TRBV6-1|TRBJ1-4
TGTGCCAGCAGTCAGGGGTCAACTAATGAAAAACTGTTTTTT
CASSQGSTNEKLFF
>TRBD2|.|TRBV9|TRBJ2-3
TGTGCCAGCAGCGAGACTAGCGGGGAAAGCATAGATACGCAGTATTTT
CASSETSGESIDTQYF
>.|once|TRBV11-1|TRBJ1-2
TGTGCCAGCAGCCGACAGGCTAACTATGGCTACACCTTC
CASSRQANYGYTF
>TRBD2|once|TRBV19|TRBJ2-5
TGTGCCAGTAGTATAGGTATCGGGGGGGTAGAGACCCAGTACTTC
CASSIGIGGVETQYF
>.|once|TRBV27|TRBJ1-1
TGTGCCAGCAGTTTACGGTCGACAGGACCTGAAGCTTTCTTT
CASSLRSTGPEAFF
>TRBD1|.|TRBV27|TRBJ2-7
TGTGCCAGCAGTATCACGACAGGGAACCCCTACGAGCAGTACTTC
CASSITTGNPYEQYF
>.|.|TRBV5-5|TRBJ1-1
TGTGCCAGCAGCTTGAGTGCAGGAGGAGGTACTGAAGCTTTCTTT
CASSLSAGGGTEAFF
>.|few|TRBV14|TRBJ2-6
TGTGCCAGCAGTCCCTATGTGACGCTCTCTGGGGCCAACGTCCTGACTTTC
CASSPYVTLSGANVLTF
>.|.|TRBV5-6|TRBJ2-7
TGTGCCAGCAGCTTGAAAGGGATATCCTACGAGCAGTACTTC
CASSLKGISYEQYF
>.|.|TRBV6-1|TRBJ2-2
TGTGCCAGCAGTTCGGACGAATCACACACCGGGGAGCTGTTTTTT
CASSSDESHTGELFF
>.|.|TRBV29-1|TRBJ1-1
TGCAGCGTTCTGGACACTGAAGCTTTCTTT
CSVLDTEAFF
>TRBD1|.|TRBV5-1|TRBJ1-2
TGCGCCAGCAGCTGGACAGGGGGCTATGGCTACACCTTC
CASSWTGGYGYTF
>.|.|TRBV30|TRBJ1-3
TGTGCCTGGAGTGTATTTCCGAGCTCTGGAAACACCATATATTTT
CAWSVFPSSGNTIYF
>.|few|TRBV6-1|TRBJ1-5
TGTGCCAGCACTAAGGGGCAGGCCAGCAATCAGCCCCAGCATTTT
CASTKGQASNQPQHF
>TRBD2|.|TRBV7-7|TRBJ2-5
TGTGCTAGCAGCCCAAGCGGGGGGGCCTTGGAGACCCAGTACTTC
CASSPSGGALETQYF
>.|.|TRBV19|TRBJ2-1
TGTGCCAGTAGTATCGCCAGGGACAATGAGCAGTTCTTC
CASSIARDNEQFF
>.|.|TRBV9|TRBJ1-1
TGTGCCAGCAGCGTAGGAACGACTGAAGCTTTCTTT
CASSVGTTEAFF
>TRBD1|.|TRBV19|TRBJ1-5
TGTGCCAGTAGTAAACCCAGGGGGCAAACTCATCAGCCCCAGCATTTT
CASSKPRGQTHQPQHF
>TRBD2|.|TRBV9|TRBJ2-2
TGTGCCAGCACCGGCGCTAGCGGACCCACCGGGGAGCTGTTTTTT
CASTGASGPTGELFF
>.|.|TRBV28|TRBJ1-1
TGTGCCAGCAGTACCCCCGGCAGGGGAGGGGGGCGTGAAGCTTTCTTT
CASSTPGRGGGREAFF
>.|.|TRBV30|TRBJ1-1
TGTGCCTGGAAAGGGGGTACTATGAACACTGAAGCTTTCTTT
CAWKGGTMNTEAFF
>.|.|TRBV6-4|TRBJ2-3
TGTGCCAGCAGTCTAAAACAGGAGGATACGCAGTATTTT
CASSLKQEDTQYF
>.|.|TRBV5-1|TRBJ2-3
TGCGCCAGCAGCTTGGGCGGAATCACAGATACGCAGTATTTT
CASSLGGITDTQYF
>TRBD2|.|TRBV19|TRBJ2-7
TGTGCCAGTAGTATTTCCGGGAGGGATCCGGACGAGCAGTACTTC
CASSISGRDPDEQYF
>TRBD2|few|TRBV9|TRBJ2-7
TGTGCCAGCAGCGCAGGACTAGAGTTCTACGAGCAGTACTTC
CASSAGLEFYEQYF
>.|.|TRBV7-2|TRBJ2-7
TGTGCCAGCAGCTTAGTCATTGGGGGAGAGCAGTACTTC
CASSLVIGGEQYF